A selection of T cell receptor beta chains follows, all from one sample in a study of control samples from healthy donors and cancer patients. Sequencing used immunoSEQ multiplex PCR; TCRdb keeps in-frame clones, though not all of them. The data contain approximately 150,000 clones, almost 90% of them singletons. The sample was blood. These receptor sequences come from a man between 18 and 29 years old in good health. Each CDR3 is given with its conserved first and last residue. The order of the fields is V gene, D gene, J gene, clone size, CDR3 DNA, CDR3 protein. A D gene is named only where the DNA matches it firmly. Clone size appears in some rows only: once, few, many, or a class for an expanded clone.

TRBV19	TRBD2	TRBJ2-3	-	TGTGCCAGTAGCACATTCTACGGGGGGGCTAAAGACACAGATACGCAGTATTTT	CASSTFYGGAKDTDTQYF
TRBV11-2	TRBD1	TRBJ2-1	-	TGTGCCAGCAGCGCACAGGGGCGTCGGGCCTACAATGAGCAGTTCTTC	CASSAQGRRAYNEQFF
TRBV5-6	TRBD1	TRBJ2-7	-	TGTGCCAGCAGCCCCGGGACAGGGGGCTTCGAGCAGTACTTC	CASSPGTGGFEQYF
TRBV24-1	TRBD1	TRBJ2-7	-	TGTGCCACCAGTGATTCCAGCCGGGACAGGGGGTACGAGCAGTACTTC	CATSDSSRDRGYEQYF
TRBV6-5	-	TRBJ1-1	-	TGTGCCAGCAGTTACGATTATGGCAGGGTAAACACTGAAGCTTTCTTT	CASSYDYGRVNTEAFF
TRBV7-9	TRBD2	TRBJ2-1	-	TGTGCCAGCGGCCCTACTAGCGGGGTCGGGGAGCAGTTCTTC	CASGPTSGVGEQFF
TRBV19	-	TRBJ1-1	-	TGTGCCAGTAGTATAACCATGAACACTGAAGCTTTCTTT	CASSITMNTEAFF
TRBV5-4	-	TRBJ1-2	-	TGTGCCAGCAGCCAGGGTGGTTCCGTTCGGGACTATGGCTACACCTTC	CASSQGGSVRDYGYTF
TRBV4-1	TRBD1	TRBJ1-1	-	TGCGCCAGCAGCCAAGCCGACAGGGTTGAAGCTTTCTTT	CASSQADRVEAFF
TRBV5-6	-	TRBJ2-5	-	TGTGCCAGCAGCTTGCTGCTCCTGTCGGGTGGAGAGACCCAGTACTTC	CASSLLLLSGGETQYF
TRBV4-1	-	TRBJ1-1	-	TGCGCCAGCAGCCAAGACGGGGGGTTTCAGGCTTTCTTT	CASSQDGGFQAFF
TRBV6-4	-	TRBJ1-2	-	TGTGCCAGCGGAGGGTGGGGGTTTGGCTACACCTTC	CASGGWGFGYTF
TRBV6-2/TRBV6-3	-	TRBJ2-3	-	TGTGCCAGCAGTTACTCGAAAGAGGACTGGGGGCTAGGGGATACGCAGTATTTT	CASSYSKEDWGLGDTQYF
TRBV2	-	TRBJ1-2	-	TGTGCCAGCACGACCGGTGGCTATGGCTACACCTTC	CASTTGGYGYTF
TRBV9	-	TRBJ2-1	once	TGTGCCAGCAGCGCCGGGGGGCATACCAATGAGCAGTTCTTC	CASSAGGHTNEQFF
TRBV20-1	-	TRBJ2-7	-	TGCAGTGCTAGAGTGACCTACGAGCAGTACTTC	CSARVTYEQYF
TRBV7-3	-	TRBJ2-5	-	TGTGCCAGCAGCAGGGACAATCAAGAGACCCAGTACTTC	CASSRDNQETQYF
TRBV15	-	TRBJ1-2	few	TGTGCCACCAGCAGGGGCAGCCTCTATGGCTACACCTTC	CATSRGSLYGYTF
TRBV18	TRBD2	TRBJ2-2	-	TGTGCCAGCTCGCCCACTTCCGGGACTAGCGGAACCGGGGAGCTGTTTTTT	CASSPTSGTSGTGELFF
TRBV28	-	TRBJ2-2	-	TGTGCCAGCAGTTTATTTTTAGGACGGCAGGGGACCGGGGAGCTGTTTTTT	CASSLFLGRQGTGELFF
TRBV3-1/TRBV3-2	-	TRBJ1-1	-	TGTGCCAGCAGCCAAGAGGGGGGGAACACTGAAGCTTTCTTT	CASSQEGGNTEAFF
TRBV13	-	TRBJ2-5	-	TGTGCCAGCAGCTTAGGACAGAGTGGAGAGACCCAGTACTTC	CASSLGQSGETQYF
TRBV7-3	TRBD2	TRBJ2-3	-	TGTGCCAGCAGCTTAAGCCCGGGACTAGCGGGGGGAAGCACAGATACGCAGTATTTT	CASSLSPGLAGGSTDTQYF
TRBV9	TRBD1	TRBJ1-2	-	TGTGCCAGCAGCTTCTCTCAGACAGGGTTCGGTCATGGCTACACCTTC	CASSFSQTGFGHGYTF
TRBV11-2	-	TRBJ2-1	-	TGTGCCAGCGGGAACAATGAGCAGTTCTTC	CASGNNEQFF
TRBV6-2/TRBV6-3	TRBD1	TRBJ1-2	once	TGTGCCAGCAGTTACGAGAGGGGGCAGGGCTACACCTTC	CASSYERGQGYTF
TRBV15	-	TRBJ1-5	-	TGTGCCACCGGGATAGGATATAGCAATCAGCCCCAGCATTTT	CATGIGYSNQPQHF
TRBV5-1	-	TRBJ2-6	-	TGCGCCAGCAGCTCCGGCCGGACCTACTCTGGGGCCAACGTCCTGACTTTC	CASSSGRTYSGANVLTF
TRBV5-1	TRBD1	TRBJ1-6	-	TGCGCCAGCAGCTTGGAGGGAGACAGGGGGCGAAGATATAATTCACCCCTCCACTTT	CASSLEGDRGRRYNSPLHF
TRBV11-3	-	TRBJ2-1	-	TGTGCCAGCAGCCCGGGTTACCGACACAATGAGCAGTTCTTC	CASSPGYRHNEQFF
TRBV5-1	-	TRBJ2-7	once	TGCGCCAGCAGCTTGGAGTTCATTCACTACGAGCAGTACTTC	CASSLEFIHYEQYF
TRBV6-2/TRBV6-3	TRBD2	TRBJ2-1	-	TGTGCCAGCAGTTACTCGACAAGGGATGGCGGGGGGGCCGCTGAGCAGTTCTTC	CASSYSTRDGGGAAEQFF
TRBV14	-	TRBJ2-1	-	TGTGCCAGCAGCCAACTAGTGTCGCGGCAGTTCTTC	CASSQLVSRQFF
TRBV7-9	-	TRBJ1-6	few	TGTGCCAGCAAACCAGGGGTGTCCGGTAATTCACCCCTCCACTTT	CASKPGVSGNSPLHF
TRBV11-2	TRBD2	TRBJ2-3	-	TGTGCCAGCAGCCCCCTGGGTTCAGCGGGGGCAGTAGATACGCAGTATTTT	CASSPLGSAGAVDTQYF
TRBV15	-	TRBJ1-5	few	TGTGCCACCAGCAGAGGGTTGGTAAGGGCTCAGCCCCAGCATTTT	CATSRGLVRAQPQHF
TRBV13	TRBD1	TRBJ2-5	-	TGTGCCAGCAGCTTACAGAGTGGCAGGGGGAAGACCCAGTACTTC	CASSLQSGRGKTQYF
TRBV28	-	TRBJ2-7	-	TGTGCCAGTACCCGGGGGGCAAGGTACGAGCAGTACTTC	CASTRGARYEQYF
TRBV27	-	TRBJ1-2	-	TGTGCCAGCAGTTTATCGGGCGGTGTGTCGGGCTACACCTTC	CASSLSGGVSGYTF
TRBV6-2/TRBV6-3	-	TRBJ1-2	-	TGTGCCAGCAGGCCTTACAGGACACCTAGGGGAGGCTACACCTTC	CASRPYRTPRGGYTF
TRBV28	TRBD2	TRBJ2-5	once	TGTGCCAGCAGCCTCAATTGGCGGGGCGGGGGGACCCAGTACTTC	CASSLNWRGGGTQYF